This T cell receptor (beta chain) was sequenced during a study of tumor-infiltrating lymphocytes in primary liver carcinoma. In the study overall: Stage T1-T3 N0M0 and a size of roughly 4 to 10 cm characterized the tumors.

This clonotype was counted a single time. Germline is not matched at one junction end, which may reflect a read error. Co-extraction of RNA and DNA was performed on 20-30 mg of unsorted bulk tissue. Using a constant-region primer together with ProtoScript II reverse transcriptase, TCR beta cDNA was made from 500 ng of total RNA. Three nested multiplex PCR rounds, a slightly modified ARM-PCR method, built the TCR beta libraries. It was with TRBV1-TRBV30 forward primers and a C-beta reverse primer that the first two PCR rounds were run, at roughly 10 cycles each. TCRdb called the multiplex PCR reads again in MiXCR, with one record for every CDR3 protein. This table has approximately 45,000 distinct CDR3 sequences, around 70% appearing once. The CDR3 runs 16 residues. CDR1 is SGHAT, CDR2 FQDESV, per germline (reference sequence).

The chain links TRBV11-1 to TRBJ2-1, with 8 bases identical to TRBD1. Sequencing was performed on liver tumor tissue from sampling region 2. Subset given: tumor region T2, inferior pole. This receptor was obtained from a man in his forties with primary liver carcinoma and hepatitis B virus infection. CDR3 sequence reads: CASSLGQASSYNEQLF. The CDR3 DNA is TGTGCCAGTAGCTTGGGACAGGCCAGCTCCTACAACGAGCAGCTCTTC.